This T cell receptor beta chain was recovered during a study of long-term antiretroviral therapy in people with HIV. Overall study results and limits: HIV repertoires showed narrower CDR3 length ranges than controls.

Germline CDR1 SGHVS, CDR2 FNYEAQ. V dropped 5 bases and J dropped 0 bases, with 9 bases sitting between them. CDR3 length: 14 amino acids. Ahead of DNA extraction, samples held about 0.95-11 million cryopreserved PBMC each. immunoSEQ v3.0 was run at survey level. Per-sample sequencing targets were roughly 40,000-50,000 T-cell genomes. The table came from immunoSEQ multiplex PCR; TCRdb's copy has only in-frame clones and leaves some out. The sample carries 20,000 to 25,000 clones, just over 90% recorded once. A note on this clone: Its antigen is not known.

The sample in question was unsorted PBMCs, obtained 7.6 years after starting antiretroviral therapy. This TCR derives from a woman aged 40 to 50 with HIV. The chain is built from TRBV7-6 and TRBJ2-3, with no clear D. DNA for the CDR3: TGTGCCAGCAGCAAGTTTCCTAGCACAGATACGCAGTATTTT. It encodes CASSKFPSTDTQYF.